Shown below are 2 T cell receptor beta chains from a single sample sequenced in a study of T cell responses to AZD1222 COVID-19 vaccine. Assay used: immunoSEQ multiplex PCR; TCRdb lists only in-frame clones, some missing. The data show 75,000 to 100,000 clones, with roughly 89% seen just once and 7.5% held by the top ten. Sequencing used peripheral blood, obtained on day 0 of AZD1222 vaccination. These receptors were obtained from an adult in good health.

This chain uses TRBV7-6 with TRBJ1-1; the match to TRBD1 covers 8 bases. Germline CDR1 is SGHVS and CDR2 is FNYEAQ. The V and J ends lost 5 bases and 3 bases, in that order; junction bases with no gene match: 17. The CDR3 is 18 amino acids. The CDR3 DNA reads TGTGCCAGCAGCCACGGGGATCCAAGACAGGGGTGGGACACTGAAGCTTTCTTT. Its translation: CASSHGDPRQGWDTEAFF.

The V and J genes are TRBV6-5 and TRBJ2-5; D not certain. The CDR3 spans 14 residues. Germline V gene sequence: CDR1 MNHEY, CDR2 SVGAGI. Trimming shortened V by 2 bases and J by 0 bases, and 7 bases separated the two germline ends. The CDR3 DNA reads TGTGCCAGCAGTTACGGCGAGTACCAAGAGACCCAGTACTTC. Translating gives CASSYGEYQETQYF.